Each of the 27 T cell receptor beta chains below was sequenced from the same sample in a study of T cell clones after liver transplantation. Profiled with immunoSEQ multiplex PCR; TCRdb holds only in-frame clones, not every one. This sample has some 6,000 clones, with 80% found just once. Here the sequenced sample was CD8+ T cells from blood, taken approximately 3.5 years after liver transplant. These receptors all come from a human patient who received a liver transplant. The graft donor may be the source of some T cells.

This clone has a single count. This rearrangement joins TRBV5-4 to TRBJ2-1, with 7 bases fitting TRBD2. CDR1 is SGHNT, CDR2 YYREEE, per germline (reference sequence). There are 17 residues in the CDR3. The trim removed 4 bases at V and 3 bases at J, leaving 13 bases unmatched. The CDR3 DNA reads TGTGCCAGCAGCGCCAATCCGGGACTATCATACTACAATGAGCAGTTCTTC. Translation gives CASSANPGLSYYNEQFF.

The V and J genes are TRBV28 and TRBJ1-5, with D maybe TRBD1 (5 bases). This CDR3 comprises 13 residues. V lost 6 bases and J lost 4, with 10 bases in between. Germline V gene lookup returns CDR1 MDHEN and CDR2 SYDVKM. CDR3 region: CASSRDANQPQHF. The CDR3 DNA reads TGTGCCAGCAGCAGGGACGCAAATCAGCCCCAGCATTTT. Full variable domain (rest looked up from reference TRBV28 and TRBJ1-5): DVKVTQSSRYLVKRTGEKVFLECVQDMDHENMFWYRQDPGLGLRLIYFSYDVKMKEKGDIPEGYSVSREKKERFSLILESASTNQTSMYLCASSRDANQPQHFGDGTRLSIL.

V and J are TRBV5-1 and TRBJ1-1, with a possible D match to TRBD1 (6 bases). This CDR3 comprises 15 residues. The germline V gene encodes CDR1 SGHRS and CDR2 YFSETQ. V lost 7 bases to trimming and J lost 5 bases, with 21 bases between them. The CDR3 sequence: CASGVGGARRTEAFF. The DNA of the CDR3 is TGCGCCAGCGGGGTAGGGGGTGCAAGGAGGACTGAAGCTTTCTTT. The entire variable domain, with the rest obtained from reference TRBV5-1 and TRBJ1-1, is as follows: KAGVTQTPRYLIKTRGQQVTLSCSPISGHRSVSWYQQTPGQGLQFLFEYFSETQRNKGNFPGRFSGRQFSNSRSEMNVSTLELGDSALYLCASGVGGARRTEAFFGQGTRLTVV.

The V call is TRBV5-3, the J call TRBJ2-7; D call uncertain. TRBV5-3 qualifies as an ORF whose function is uncertain. V shed 8 bases and J shed 9 bases, with 24 bases lying between them. CDR3 length: 14 residues. The CDR3 nucleotides read TGTGCCAGCAGCCCCGCGCTGTTTGGGGTCGCGCAGTACTTC. As protein: CASSPALFGVAQYF.

The gene calls are TRBV13 and TRBJ2-1, with D perhaps matching TRBD1 (5 bases). The V and J ends lost 3 bases and 7 bases respectively, with 7 bases between them. The CDR3 covers 12 residues. The germline CDR1 and CDR2 sequences are PRHDT and FYEKMQ (reference sequence). CDR3 residues: CASSFQGNEQFF. CDR3 coding DNA: TGTGCCAGCAGCTTTCAGGGTAATGAGCAGTTCTTC.

This rearrangement joins TRBV9 to TRBJ2-1, with TRBD2 matching over 11 bases. The CDR3 totals 15 residues. The V segment lost 0 bases and the J segment 6 bases; nucleotides outside the gene matches: 2. In germline, CDR1 is SGDLS, CDR2 YYNGEE. CDR3 bases: TGTGCCAGCAGCGTAGATAGCGGGAGGGCCAATGAGCAGTTCTTC. Its protein product is CASSVDSGRANEQFF.

The V and J genes are TRBV9 and TRBJ2-7; 7 nucleotides agree with TRBD1. From germline, CDR1 is SGDLS and CDR2 YYNGEE. The CDR3 totals 14 residues. Trimming at V came to 2 bases and at J to 3 bases, leaving 5 bases not matched to a gene. CDR3 sequence reads: CASSVGDSVYEQYF. The CDR3 nucleotides read TGTGCCAGCAGCGTTGGGGACAGCGTCTACGAGCAGTACTTC.

The chain recombines TRBV28 with TRBJ2-7; 7 nucleotides agree with TRBD1. The CDR3 totals 13 residues. Germline CDR1 MDHEN, CDR2 SYDVKM. Unmatched junction bases numbered 7, after V lost 6 bases and J lost 5 bases. The CDR3 sequence: CASSQTGADEQYF. In nucleotides, the CDR3 is TGTGCCAGCAGCCAAACAGGGGCGGACGAGCAGTACTTC.

This clone was counted a few times. The chain employs TRBV27 and TRBJ1-5; D not resolved. Germline V CDR1 and CDR2: MNHEY, SMNVEV (reference sequence). The CDR3 spans 14 residues. Trimming took 6 bases from V and 2 from J, leaving 11 bases between them. CDR3 sequence: CASRDGEGNQPQHF. The CDR3 bases are TGTGCCAGCAGGGACGGAGAAGGCAATCAGCCCCAGCATTTT.

The chain joins TRBV6-1 to TRBJ1-2; perhaps TRBD1 as D (5 bases). The CDR3 contains 13 residues. The V and J ends lost 6 bases and 6 bases respectively, with 14 bases between them. The germline CDR1 and CDR2 sequences are MNHNS and SASEGT. The CDR3 region has the DNA TGTGCCAGCAGCTGGGACCACTGGGATGGCTACACCTTC. Amino acids: CASSWDHWDGYTF.

CDR3 nucleotide sequence: TGTGCCAGCAGTCTTACAGAAGGACCCCGACTAGCGGGAGTTCTAGAGACCCAGTACTTC. Translating gives CASSLTEGPRLAGVLETQYF. The V and J genes are TRBV28 and TRBJ2-5, with 12 bases matching TRBD2. The ends lost 5 bases at V and 4 bases at J; junction bases unmatched: 20. The CDR3 covers 20 residues. CDR1 and CDR2 from the germline V gene are MDHEN and SYDVKM.

The V and J genes are TRBV4-3 and TRBJ2-5; 7 nucleotides match TRBD1. Germline CDR1 reads LGHNA; CDR2 reads YSLEER. CDR3 length: 15 amino acids. The ends lost 5 bases at V and 4 bases at J; junction bases unmatched: 10. CDR3 bases: TGCGCCAGCAGCTTCTCTACAGGGGCTGGAGAGACCCAGTACTTC. Protein: CASSFSTGAGETQYF.

A single count supports this clone. The J gene is TRBJ1-1, the V gene TRBV11-2; TRBD1 might be the D (5 bases). This CDR3 comprises 12 residues. V was shortened by 3 bases and J by 8 bases, with 10 bases between the two germline ends. From germline, CDR1 is SGHAT and CDR2 FQNNGV. CDR3 loop: CASSFGALEAFF. The CDR3 nucleotides are TGTGCCAGCAGCTTTGGGGCCTTAGAAGCTTTCTTT.

The CDR3 region has the DNA TGTGCCATCAGTGATCTGGGACTAGCGAACACCGGGGAGCTGTTTTTT. It translates to CAISDLGLANTGELFF. The chain recombines TRBV10-3 with TRBJ2-2, with TRBD2 identical over 8 bases. From germline, CDR1 is ENHRY and CDR2 SYGVKD. After removal of 3 bases from V and 0 bases from J, the junction contained 3 bases not matched to a gene. This CDR3 comprises 16 residues.

This chain links TRBV29-1 with TRBJ2-1; TRBD2 aligns across 13 bases. Germline CDR1 reads SQVTM; CDR2 reads ANQGSEA. The CDR3 has 20 amino acids. The junction had 15 bases not matched to a gene; V was cut back by 0 bases and J by 4 bases. In DNA form, the CDR3 reads TGCAGCGTTGAAGATCTGGGACTAGCGGGACGTACCCCACCTTACAATGAGCAGTTCTTC. Amino acids: CSVEDLGLAGRTPPYNEQFF.

The chain carries TRBV7-3 and TRBJ2-7, with 7 nucleotides matching TRBD1. With V trimmed by 5 bases and J by 5 bases, 12 bases remained unmatched. CDR1 is SGHTA and CDR2 is FQGTGA in the germline V gene. The CDR3 is made up of 15 amino acids. This CDR3 is CASSATGSWVHEQYF. The CDR3 DNA reads as TGTGCCAGCAGCGCGACAGGGTCGTGGGTCCACGAGCAGTACTTC.

The chain employs TRBV12-2 and TRBJ1-5. TRBV12-2 is deemed a pseudogene. The CDR3 contains 15 residues. The CDR3 region has the DNA TGTGCCAGCAGCCCTACCAAAGCTGGGAATCAGCCCCAGCATTTT. Amino acids: CASSPTKAGNQPQHF.

This clone showed up just once. The rearrangement uses TRBV30 and TRBJ2-6, with D hard to call. The V gene lost 8 bases and the J gene lost 2 bases, with 7 bases spanning the gap. This CDR3 spans 12 amino acids. The germline V gene encodes CDR1 GTSNPN and CDR2 SVGIG (reference sequence). The CDR3 DNA reads as TGTGCCGGAACTGCTGGGGCCAACGTCCTGACTTTC. This sequence encodes CAGTAGANVLTF.

The sample holds a few counts of this clone. The gene calls are TRBV19 and TRBJ2-1; 8 positions agree with TRBD1. CDR1 is LNHDA, CDR2 SQIVND, per germline (reference sequence). The V gene end was trimmed by 3 bases and the J gene end by 6 bases; junction bases not matched to a gene: 4. The CDR3 runs 14 residues. The CDR3 DNA sequence: TGTGCCAGTAGTATCCAGGGGGCCCTCAATGAGCAGTTCTTC. As protein: CASSIQGALNEQFF.

This rearrangement joins TRBV7-9 to TRBJ1-5; D call uncertain. The CDR3 contains 14 residues. CDR1 is SEHNR and CDR2 is FQNEAQ in the germline V gene (reference sequence). Trimming removed 1 base from V and 6 bases from J, with 10 bases in between. CDR3 amino acids: CASSLDGESQPQHF. As DNA, the CDR3 is TGTGCCAGCAGCTTAGATGGGGAGAGTCAGCCCCAGCATTTT.

On this clone: A far larger clone is only one base removed, so a read error is likely. The same CDR3 also results from other DNA sequences found in this sample. J is TRBJ2-1 and V is TRBV5-4; 8 nucleotides agree with TRBD2. The germline gives CDR1 SGHNT, CDR2 YYREEE (reference sequence). With 4 bases clipped from V and 8 bases from J, the junction kept 17 bases outside the gene matches. The CDR3 contains 17 residues. CDR3 amino acids: CASSHIARAGARDEQFF. For the CDR3, the DNA is TGTGCCAGCAGCCACATTGCCAGAGCGGGAGCTAGAGATGAGCAGTTCTTC.

V is TRBV13 and J is TRBJ1-1; no definite D call. Trimming took off 5 bases at V and 0 bases at J, with 7 bases between the two ends. Looked up from germline, CDR1 is PRHDT and CDR2 is FYEKMQ (reference sequence). The CDR3 is 13 amino acids. Written as DNA, the CDR3 is TGTGCCAGCAGCCCGGGGATGAACACTGAAGCTTTCTTT. Translated, it gives CASSPGMNTEAFF.

This clone was counted once. This chain links TRBV2 with TRBJ2-1; D is possibly TRBD1 (5 bases). Germline CDR1 SNHLY, CDR2 FYNNEI. The ends were cut back, 5 bases at V and 6 bases at J, with 14 bases in the middle. This CDR3 has 14 amino acids. The CDR3 DNA follows: TGTGCCAGCAGTAAAAGTCAGGGTATCAATGAGCAGTTCTTC. It encodes CASSKSQGINEQFF.

The chain couples TRBV28 to TRBJ2-7; D might be TRBD1 (5 bases). V was cut by 6 bases and J by 6 bases, with 18 bases left in between. The CDR3 is made up of 14 amino acids. The germline V gene encodes CDR1 MDHEN and CDR2 SYDVKM. This CDR3 reads CASSPKLGQGEQYF. For the CDR3, the DNA is TGTGCCAGCAGCCCCAAGCTGGGGCAGGGCGAGCAGTACTTC. The variable domain in full, completed from reference TRBV28 and TRBJ2-7, reads DVKVTQSSRYLVKRTGEKVFLECVQDMDHENMFWYRQDPGLGLRLIYFSYDVKMKEKGDIPEGYSVSREKKERFSLILESASTNQTSMYLCASSPKLGQGEQYFGPGTRLTVT.

CDR3 DNA: TGTGCCAGCAGCCGGCACGCGGCGGGGGACACCGGGGAGCTGTTTTTT. Protein product: CASSRHAAGDTGELFF. The rearrangement links TRBV5-6 to TRBJ2-2, with TRBD2 matching 7 bases. V gave up 4 bases and J gave up 3 bases; unmatched junction bases: 9. This CDR3 is built from 16 residues. Per the germline V gene, CDR1 is SGHDT and CDR2 is YYEEEE.

The chain carries TRBV27 and TRBJ2-5; 7 positions match TRBD1. Germline V gives CDR1 MNHEY, CDR2 SMNVEV (reference sequence). V shed 8 bases and J 1 base; nucleotides not matched to a gene: 7. This CDR3 is built from 14 residues. The CDR3 region has the DNA TGTGCCAGCGCCTGGGGGACAGCCCAAGAGACCCAGTACTTC. Amino acid sequence: CASAWGTAQETQYF.

This clone showed up just once. The junction shows a germline mismatch at one end, possibly a read error. The chain couples TRBV28 to TRBJ2-7; no reliable D call. CDR1 and CDR2 (germline): MDHEN, SYDVKM. This CDR3 contains 11 residues. CDR3 in amino acids: CAGSLSYEQYF. DNA for the CDR3: TGTGCCGGCAGTTTAAGCTACGAGCAGTACTTC.